The 5 T cell receptor beta chains below come from one sample, sequenced in a study of CD8+ T cells in alopecia areata. As for treatment: oral pan-JAK inhibitor, 5-10 mg twice daily. RNA extraction was followed by reverse transcription into cDNA, which acted as the sequencing template. Only in-frame clones appear in the TCRdb table, and some are missing; sequencing was by immunoSEQ multiplex PCR. The data hold approximately 90,000 clones, with over 70% observed a single time. The material sequenced was CD8+ T cells sorted from blood, taken between weeks 43 and 45, from a patient treated with tofacitinib. The receptor set was obtained from a human donor with alopecia areata.

The genes are TRBV11-2 and TRBJ2-1; tentative D call: TRBD1 (5 bases). The CDR3 runs 14 residues. The germline V and J ends were trimmed by 0 bases and 9 bases, with 12 bases remaining between them. The germline V gene encodes CDR1 SGHAT and CDR2 FQNNGV. DNA for the CDR3: TGTGCCAGCAGCTTAGACCAGGGTACCCGTGAGCAGTTCTTC. It codes for CASSLDQGTREQFF.

This clone was found a few times. The chain carries TRBV4-3 and TRBJ2-3; 13 bases are shared with TRBD2. The V segment lost 0 bases and the J segment 5 bases; nucleotides outside the gene matches: 11. Germline CDR1 reads LGHNA; CDR2 reads YSLEER. There are 19 residues in the CDR3. CDR3 sequence: CASSQDPTTSGGAGDTQYF. In DNA, the CDR3 is TGCGCCAGCAGCCAAGATCCCACTACTAGCGGGGGGGCTGGAGATACGCAGTATTTT.

The rearrangement joins TRBV6-6 to TRBJ1-5; 7 bases are a match to TRBD1. The CDR3 length is 14 residues. V lost 5 bases to trimming and J lost 1 base; unmatched junction nucleotides: 2. Per germline, CDR1 MNHNY and CDR2 SVGAGI (reference sequence). CDR3 coding DNA: TGTGCCAGCAGTCCGGGACAGAGCAATCAGCCCCAGCATTTT. It specifies CASSPGQSNQPQHF.

This clone has a single count. V gene TRBV27 combines with J gene TRBJ1-1, with TRBD1 matching over 7 bases. This CDR3 is built from 16 residues. Germline loops: CDR1 MNHEY, CDR2 SMNVEV (reference sequence). V lost 5 bases and J lost 2; bases outside the gene matches: 11. The CDR3 loop is CASSHVPTGFNTEAFF. The CDR3 nucleotides read TGTGCCAGCAGTCACGTTCCGACAGGGTTTAACACTGAAGCTTTCTTT.

This clone was seen more than once but under ten times. V gene TRBV14 combines with J gene TRBJ1-5, with no clear D. V dropped 0 bases and J dropped 8 bases, with 8 bases sitting between them. CDR1 SGHDN and CDR2 FVKESK come from the germline V gene. The CDR3 consists of 13 residues. CDR3 coding DNA: TGTGCCAGCAGCCAAGAGGCGAATAAGCCCCAGCATTTT. This translates into CASSQEANKPQHF. The entire variable domain, with the rest obtained from reference TRBV14 and TRBJ1-5, is as follows: EAGVTQFPSHSVIEKGQTVTLRCDPISGHDNLYWYRRVMGKEIKFLLHFVKESKQDESGMPNNRFLAERTGGTYSTLKVQPAELEDSGVYFCASSQEANKPQHFGDGTRLSIL.